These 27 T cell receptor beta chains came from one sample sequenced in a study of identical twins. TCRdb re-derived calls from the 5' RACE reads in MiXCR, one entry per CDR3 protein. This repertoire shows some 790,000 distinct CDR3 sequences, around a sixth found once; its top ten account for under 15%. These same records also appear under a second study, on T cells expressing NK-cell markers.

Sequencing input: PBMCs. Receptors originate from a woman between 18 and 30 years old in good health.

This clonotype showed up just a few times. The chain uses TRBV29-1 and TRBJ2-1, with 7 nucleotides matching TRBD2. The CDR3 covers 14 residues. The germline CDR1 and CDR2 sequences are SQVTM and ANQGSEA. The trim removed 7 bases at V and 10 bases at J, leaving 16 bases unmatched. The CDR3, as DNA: TGCAGCGCATTGGGTTCCAGCGGGGTTGTAGAGCAGTTCTTC. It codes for CSALGSSGVVEQFF.

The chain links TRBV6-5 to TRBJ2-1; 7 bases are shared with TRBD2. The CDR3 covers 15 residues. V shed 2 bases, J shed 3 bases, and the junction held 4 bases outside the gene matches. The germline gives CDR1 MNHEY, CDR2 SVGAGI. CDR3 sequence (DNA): TGTGCCAGCAGTTACGCTGCGGGGGTCTACAATGAGCAGTTCTTC. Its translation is CASSYAAGVYNEQFF.

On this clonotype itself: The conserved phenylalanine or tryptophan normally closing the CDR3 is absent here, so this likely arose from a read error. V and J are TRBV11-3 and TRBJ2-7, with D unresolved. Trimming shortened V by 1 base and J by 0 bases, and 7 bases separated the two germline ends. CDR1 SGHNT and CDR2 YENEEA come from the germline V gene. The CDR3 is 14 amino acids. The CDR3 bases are TGTGCCAGCAGCTTAGGGGTTAGCTCCTACGAGCAGTACTTA. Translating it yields CASSLGVSSYEQYL.

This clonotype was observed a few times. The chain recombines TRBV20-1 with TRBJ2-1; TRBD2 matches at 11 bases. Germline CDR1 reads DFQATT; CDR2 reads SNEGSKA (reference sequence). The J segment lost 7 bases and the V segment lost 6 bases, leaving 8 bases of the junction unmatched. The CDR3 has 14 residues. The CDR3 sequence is CSAVAGGPWNEQFF. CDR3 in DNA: TGCAGTGCCGTAGCGGGAGGGCCGTGGAATGAGCAGTTCTTC.

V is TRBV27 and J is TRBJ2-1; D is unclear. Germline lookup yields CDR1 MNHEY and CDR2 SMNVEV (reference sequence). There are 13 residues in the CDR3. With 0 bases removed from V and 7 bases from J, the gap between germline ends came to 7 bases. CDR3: CASSLSWINEQFF. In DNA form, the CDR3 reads TGTGCCAGCAGTTTATCCTGGATTAATGAGCAGTTCTTC.

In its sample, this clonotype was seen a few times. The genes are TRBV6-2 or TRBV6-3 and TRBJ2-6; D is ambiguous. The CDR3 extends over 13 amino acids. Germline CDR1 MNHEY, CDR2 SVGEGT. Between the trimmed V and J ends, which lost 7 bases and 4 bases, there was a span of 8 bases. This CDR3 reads CASNTGGANVLTF. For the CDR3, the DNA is TGTGCCAGCAACACCGGGGGGGCCAACGTCCTGACTTTC.

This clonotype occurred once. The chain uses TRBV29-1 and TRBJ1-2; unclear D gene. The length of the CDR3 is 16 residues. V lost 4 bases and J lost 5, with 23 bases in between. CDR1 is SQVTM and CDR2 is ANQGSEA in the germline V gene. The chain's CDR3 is CSVVAPGSPALYGYTF. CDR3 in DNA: TGCAGCGTTGTGGCTCCCGGAAGCCCGGCGTTATATGGCTACACCTTC.

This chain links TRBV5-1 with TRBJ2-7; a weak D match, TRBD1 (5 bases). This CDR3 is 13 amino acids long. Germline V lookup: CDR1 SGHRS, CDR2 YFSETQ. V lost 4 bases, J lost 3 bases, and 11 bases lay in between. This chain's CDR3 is CASSRLGVYEQYF. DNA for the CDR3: TGCGCCAGCAGCCGTCTAGGGGTCTACGAGCAGTACTTC.

CDR3 region: CASSPGHYGYTF. The CDR3 nucleotides are TGTGCCAGCAGCCCCGGACACTATGGCTACACCTTC. V usage is TRBV6-2 or TRBV6-3 and J usage is TRBJ1-2; no clear D. The CDR3 spans 12 residues. Germline V CDR1 and CDR2: MNHEY, SVGEGT. Trimming removed 6 bases at V and 3 bases at J, with 8 bases between.

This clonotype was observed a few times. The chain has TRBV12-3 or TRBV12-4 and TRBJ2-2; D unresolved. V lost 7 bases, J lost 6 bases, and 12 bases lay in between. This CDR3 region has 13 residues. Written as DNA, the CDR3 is TGTGCCAGCATAGAGGAAGGCGCCGGGGAGCTGTTTTTT. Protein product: CASIEEGAGELFF.

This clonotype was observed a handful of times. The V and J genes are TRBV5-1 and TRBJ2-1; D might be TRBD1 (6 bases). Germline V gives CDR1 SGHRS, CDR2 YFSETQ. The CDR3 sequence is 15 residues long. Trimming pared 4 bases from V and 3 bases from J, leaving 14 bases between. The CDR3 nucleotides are TGCGCCAGCAGCCAGGCCGGGACAAACTACAATGAGCAGTTCTTC. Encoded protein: CASSQAGTNYNEQFF.

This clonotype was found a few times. Here the CDR3 reads CAVSVPSGRIYEQYF. In DNA form, the CDR3 reads TGTGCCGTTAGCGTACCTAGCGGGAGGATCTACGAGCAGTACTTC. This sequence joins TRBV9 and TRBJ2-7; 11 positions agree with TRBD2. CDR1 and CDR2 from the germline V gene are SGDLS and YYNGEE. V was pared by 10 bases and J by 3 bases, with 12 bases of the junction left unmatched. The CDR3 sequence is 15 residues long. The whole variable domain, filled in from reference TRBV9 and TRBJ2-7, reads DSGVTQTPKHLITATGQRVTLRCSPRSGDLSVYWYQQSLDQGLQFLIQYYNGEERAKGNILERFSAQQFPDLHSELNLSSLELGDSALYFCAVSVPSGRIYEQYFGPGTRLTVT.

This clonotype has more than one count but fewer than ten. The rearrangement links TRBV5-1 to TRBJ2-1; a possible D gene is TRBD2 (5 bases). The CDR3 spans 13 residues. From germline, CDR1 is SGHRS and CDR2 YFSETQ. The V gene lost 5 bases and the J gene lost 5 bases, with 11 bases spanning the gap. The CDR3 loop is CASRRGIDNEQFF. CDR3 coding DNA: TGCGCCAGCAGAAGAGGGATAGACAATGAGCAGTTCTTC.

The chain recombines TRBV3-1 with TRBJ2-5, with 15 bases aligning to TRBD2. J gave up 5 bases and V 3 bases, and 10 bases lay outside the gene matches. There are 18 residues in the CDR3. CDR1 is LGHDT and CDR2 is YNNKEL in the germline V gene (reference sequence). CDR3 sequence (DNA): TGTGCCAGCAGCCATTTAGGACTAGCGGGAGGGCCTCGGGAGACCCAGTACTTC. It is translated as CASSHLGLAGGPRETQYF.

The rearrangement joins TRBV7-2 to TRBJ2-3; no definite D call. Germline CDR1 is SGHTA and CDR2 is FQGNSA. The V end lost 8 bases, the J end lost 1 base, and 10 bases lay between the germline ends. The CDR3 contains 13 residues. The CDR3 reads CASASPGTDTQYF. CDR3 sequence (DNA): TGTGCCAGCGCTTCCCCCGGCACAGATACGCAGTATTTT.

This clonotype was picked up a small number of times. CDR3 sequence reads: CASSFTEADTQYF. Here the CDR3 DNA reads TGTGCCAGCAGCTTTACGGAGGCAGATACGCAGTATTTT. The chain carries TRBV7-2 and TRBJ2-3, with D perhaps matching TRBD2 (5 bases). Germline V gene data show CDR1 as SGHTA and CDR2 as FQGNSA. The V gene lost 3 bases and the J gene lost 4 bases, with 8 bases spanning the gap. CDR3 length equals 13 residues. The full variable domain, with the rest looked up from reference TRBV7-2 and TRBJ2-3, is GAGVSQSPSNKVTEKGKDVELRCDPISGHTALYWYRQSLGQGLEFLIYFQGNSAPDKSGLPSDRFSAERTGGSVSTLTIQRTQQEDSAVYLCASSFTEADTQYFGPGTRLTVL.

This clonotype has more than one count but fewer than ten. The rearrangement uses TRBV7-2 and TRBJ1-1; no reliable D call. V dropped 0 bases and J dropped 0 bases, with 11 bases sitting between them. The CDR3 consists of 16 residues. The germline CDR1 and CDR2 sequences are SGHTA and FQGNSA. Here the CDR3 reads CASSLAAQSLNTEAFF. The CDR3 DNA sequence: TGTGCCAGCAGCTTAGCGGCCCAGAGCCTGAACACTGAAGCTTTCTTT.

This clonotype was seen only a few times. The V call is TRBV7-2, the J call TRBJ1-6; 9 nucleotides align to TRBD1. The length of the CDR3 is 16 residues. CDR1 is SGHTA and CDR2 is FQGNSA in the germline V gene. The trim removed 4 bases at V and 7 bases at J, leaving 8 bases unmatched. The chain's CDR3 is CASSSSPGQGNSPLHF. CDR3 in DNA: TGTGCCAGCAGCTCATCACCGGGACAGGGAAATTCACCCCTCCACTTT. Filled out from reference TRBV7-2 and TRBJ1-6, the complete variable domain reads GAGVSQSPSNKVTEKGKDVELRCDPISGHTALYWYRQSLGQGLEFLIYFQGNSAPDKSGLPSDRFSAERTGGSVSTLTIQRTQQEDSAVYLCASSSSPGQGNSPLHFGNGTRLTVT.

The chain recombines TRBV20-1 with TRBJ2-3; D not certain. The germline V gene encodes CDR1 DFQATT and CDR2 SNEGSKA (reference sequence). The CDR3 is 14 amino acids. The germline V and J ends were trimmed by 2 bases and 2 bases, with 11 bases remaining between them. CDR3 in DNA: TGCAGTGCTAGACCCCTAGGCCTCACAGATACGCAGTATTTT. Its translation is CSARPLGLTDTQYF.

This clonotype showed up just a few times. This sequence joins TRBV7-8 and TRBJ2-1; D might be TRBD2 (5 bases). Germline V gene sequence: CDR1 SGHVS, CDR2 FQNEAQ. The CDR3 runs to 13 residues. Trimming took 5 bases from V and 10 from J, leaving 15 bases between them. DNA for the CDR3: TGTGCCAGCAGCCTAAACCGGGAAACCGAGCAGTTCTTC. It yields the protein CASSLNRETEQFF.

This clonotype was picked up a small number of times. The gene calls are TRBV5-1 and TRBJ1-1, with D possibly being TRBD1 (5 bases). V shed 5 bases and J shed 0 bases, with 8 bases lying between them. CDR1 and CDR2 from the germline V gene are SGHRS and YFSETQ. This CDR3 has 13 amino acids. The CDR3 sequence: CASRQEMNTEAFF. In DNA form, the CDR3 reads TGCGCCAGCAGACAGGAGATGAACACTGAAGCTTTCTTT.

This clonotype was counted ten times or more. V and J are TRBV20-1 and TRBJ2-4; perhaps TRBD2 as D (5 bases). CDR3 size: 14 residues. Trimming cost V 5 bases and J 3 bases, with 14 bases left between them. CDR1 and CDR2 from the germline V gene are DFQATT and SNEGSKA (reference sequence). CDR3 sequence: CSAPGFGVKNIQYF. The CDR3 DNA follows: TGCAGTGCTCCGGGATTTGGGGTCAAAAACATTCAGTACTTC.

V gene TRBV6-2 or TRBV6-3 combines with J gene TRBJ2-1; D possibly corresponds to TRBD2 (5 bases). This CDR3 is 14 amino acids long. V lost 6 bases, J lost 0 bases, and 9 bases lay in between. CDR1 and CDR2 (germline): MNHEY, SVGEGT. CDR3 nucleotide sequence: TGTGCCAGCAGAGCGGTCAGCTCCTACAATGAGCAGTTCTTC. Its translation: CASRAVSSYNEQFF.

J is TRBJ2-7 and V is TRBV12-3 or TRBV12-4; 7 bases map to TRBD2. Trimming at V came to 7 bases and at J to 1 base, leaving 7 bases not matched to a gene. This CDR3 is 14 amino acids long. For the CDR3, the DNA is TGTGCCAGCACGAGGGAGGGACGGTCCTACGAGCAGTACTTC. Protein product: CASTREGRSYEQYF.

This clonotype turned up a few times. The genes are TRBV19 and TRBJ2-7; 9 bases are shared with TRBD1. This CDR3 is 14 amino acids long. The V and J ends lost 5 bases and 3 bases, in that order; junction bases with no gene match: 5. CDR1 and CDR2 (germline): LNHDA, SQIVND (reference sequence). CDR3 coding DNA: TGTGCCAGTAGTCCGACAGGGGGTCGCTACGAGCAGTACTTC. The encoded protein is CASSPTGGRYEQYF.

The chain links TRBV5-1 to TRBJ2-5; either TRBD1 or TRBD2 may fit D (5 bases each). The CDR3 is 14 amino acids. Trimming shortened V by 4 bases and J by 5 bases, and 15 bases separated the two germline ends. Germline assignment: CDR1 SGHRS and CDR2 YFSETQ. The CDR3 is CASSNRDLGETQYF. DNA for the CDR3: TGCGCCAGCAGCAACCGGGACCTCGGGGAGACCCAGTACTTC.

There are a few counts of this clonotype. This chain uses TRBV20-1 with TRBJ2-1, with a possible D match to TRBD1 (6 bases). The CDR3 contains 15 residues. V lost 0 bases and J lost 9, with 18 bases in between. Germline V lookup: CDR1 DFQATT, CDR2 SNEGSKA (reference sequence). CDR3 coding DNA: TGCAGTGCTAGAGATCGGGACACCGTTTATGGTGAGCAGTTCTTC. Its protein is CSARDRDTVYGEQFF.